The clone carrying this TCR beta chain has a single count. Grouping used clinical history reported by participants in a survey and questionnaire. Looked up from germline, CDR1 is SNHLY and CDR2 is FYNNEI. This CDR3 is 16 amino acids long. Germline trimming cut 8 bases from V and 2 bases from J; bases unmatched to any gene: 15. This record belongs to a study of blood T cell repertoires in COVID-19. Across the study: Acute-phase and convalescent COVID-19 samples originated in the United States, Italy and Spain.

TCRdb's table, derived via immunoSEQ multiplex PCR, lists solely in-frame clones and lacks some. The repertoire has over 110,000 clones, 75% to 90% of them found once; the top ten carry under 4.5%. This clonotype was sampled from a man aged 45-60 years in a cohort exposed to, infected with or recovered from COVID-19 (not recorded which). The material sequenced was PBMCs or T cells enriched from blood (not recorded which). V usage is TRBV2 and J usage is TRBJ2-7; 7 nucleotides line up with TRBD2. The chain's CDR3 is CASLALGAGNAYEQYF. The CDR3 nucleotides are TGTGCCAGCCTGGCCCTGGGAGCGGGAAATGCCTACGAGCAGTACTTC. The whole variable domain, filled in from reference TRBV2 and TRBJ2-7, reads EPEVTQTPSHQVTQMGQEVILRCVPISNHLYFYWYRQILGQKVEFLVSFYNNEISEKSEIFDDQFSVERPDGSNFTLKIRSTKLEDSAMYFCASLALGAGNAYEQYFGPGTRLTVT.